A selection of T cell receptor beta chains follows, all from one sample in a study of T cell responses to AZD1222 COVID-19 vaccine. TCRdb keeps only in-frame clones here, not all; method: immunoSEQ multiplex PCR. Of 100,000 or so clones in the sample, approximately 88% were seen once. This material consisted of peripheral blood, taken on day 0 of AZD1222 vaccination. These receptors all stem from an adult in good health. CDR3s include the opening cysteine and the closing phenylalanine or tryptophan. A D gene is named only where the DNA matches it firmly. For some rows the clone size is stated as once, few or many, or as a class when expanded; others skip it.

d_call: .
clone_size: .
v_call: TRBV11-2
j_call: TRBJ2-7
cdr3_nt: TGTGCCAGCAGCCCCACCCTTTTAGGAGAGCAGTACTTC
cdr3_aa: CASSPTLLGEQYF

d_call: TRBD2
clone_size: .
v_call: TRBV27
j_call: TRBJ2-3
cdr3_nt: TGTGCCAGCAGTCGGACCTCCGGGGGGGATACGCAGTATTTT
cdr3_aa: CASSRTSGGDTQYF

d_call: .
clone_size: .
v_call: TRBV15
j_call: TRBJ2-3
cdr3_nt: TGTGCCACCATGGCGGCAGGCACAGATACGCAGTATTTT
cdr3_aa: CATMAAGTDTQYF

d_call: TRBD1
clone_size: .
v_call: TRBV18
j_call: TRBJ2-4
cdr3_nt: TGTGCCAGCTCACCAGGCCAGGGGGCGTACATTCAGTACTTC
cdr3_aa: CASSPGQGAYIQYF

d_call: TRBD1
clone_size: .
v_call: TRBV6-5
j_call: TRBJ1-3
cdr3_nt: TGTGCCAGCAGTTACTCTCAAGGGACAGCTGGAAACACCATATATTTT
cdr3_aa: CASSYSQGTAGNTIYF

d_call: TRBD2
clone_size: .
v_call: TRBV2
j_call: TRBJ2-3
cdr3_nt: TGTGCCAGCAGTGCCGGCGGGGGGGCGGGAGATACGCAGTATTTT
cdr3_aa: CASSAGGGAGDTQYF

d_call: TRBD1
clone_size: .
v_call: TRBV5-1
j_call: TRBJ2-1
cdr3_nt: TGCGCCAGCAGCCTGACAGGGGGCGCCCACAATGAGCAGTTCTTC
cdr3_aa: CASSLTGGAHNEQFF

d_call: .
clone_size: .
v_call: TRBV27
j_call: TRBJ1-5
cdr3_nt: TGTGCCAGTGGACCCAGCAATCAGCCCCAGCATTTT
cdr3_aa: CASGPSNQPQHF

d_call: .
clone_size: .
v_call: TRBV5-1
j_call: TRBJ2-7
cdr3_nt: TGCGCCAGCAGCTTCGGACTCAATCCCGGATCCTACGAGCAGTACTTC
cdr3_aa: CASSFGLNPGSYEQYF

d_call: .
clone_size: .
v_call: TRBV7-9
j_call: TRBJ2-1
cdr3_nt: TGTGCCGTGCCAGGTGTGGGAGCCGGGAATGAGCAGTTCTTC
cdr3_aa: CAVPGVGAGNEQFF

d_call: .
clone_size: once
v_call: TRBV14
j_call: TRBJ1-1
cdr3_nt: TGTGCCAGCAGCCAAGACAGGGCAGGGTGGACTGAAGCTTTCTTT
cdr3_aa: CASSQDRAGWTEAFF

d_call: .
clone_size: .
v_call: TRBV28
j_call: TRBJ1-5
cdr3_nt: TGTGCCAGCAGACCCACAGGGATCCGTAATCAGCCCCAGCATTTT
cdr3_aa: CASRPTGIRNQPQHF

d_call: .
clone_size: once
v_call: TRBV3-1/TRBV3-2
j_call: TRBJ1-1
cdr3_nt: TGTGCCAGCAGCCAAGATCACACCGGCGGAATGTCAACTTTCTTT
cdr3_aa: CASSQDHTGGMSTFF

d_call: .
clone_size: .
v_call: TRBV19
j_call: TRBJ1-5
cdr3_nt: TGTGCCAGTAGTACCATTAACGGGCAGTTAGATCAGCCCCAGCATTTT
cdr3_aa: CASSTINGQLDQPQHF

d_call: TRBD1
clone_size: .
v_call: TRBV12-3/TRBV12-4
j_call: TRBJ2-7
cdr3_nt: TGTGCCAGCAGTCCTGGACAGGGCTACGAGCAGTACTTC
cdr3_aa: CASSPGQGYEQYF

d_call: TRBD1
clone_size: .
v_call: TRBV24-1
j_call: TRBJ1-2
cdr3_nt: TGTGCCACCAGTGATAGGGACAGCTATGGCTACACCTTC
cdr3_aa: CATSDRDSYGYTF

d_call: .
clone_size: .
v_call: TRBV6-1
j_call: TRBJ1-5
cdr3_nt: TGTGCCAGCAGTGAAAGGGGGGTTGGGGGCAATCAGCCCCAGCATTTT
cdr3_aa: CASSERGVGGNQPQHF

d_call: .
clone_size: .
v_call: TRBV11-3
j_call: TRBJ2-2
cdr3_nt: TGTGCCAGCAGTGGTCGCGGGTACACCGGGGAGCTGTTTTTT
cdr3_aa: CASSGRGYTGELFF

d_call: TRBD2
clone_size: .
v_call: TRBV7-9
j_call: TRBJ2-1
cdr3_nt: TGTGCCAGCAGCACTCAGCGGGATTACAATGAGCAGTTCTTC
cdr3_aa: CASSTQRDYNEQFF

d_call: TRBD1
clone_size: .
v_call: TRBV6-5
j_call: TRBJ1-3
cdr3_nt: TGTGCCAGCAGTTACGCGGGACAGAGTGGAAACACCATATATTTT
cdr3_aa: CASSYAGQSGNTIYF

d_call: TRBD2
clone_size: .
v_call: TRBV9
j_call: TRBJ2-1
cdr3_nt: TGTGCCAGCAGCGTGCTAGCGGGGGGCTACAATGAGCAGTTCTTC
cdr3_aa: CASSVLAGGYNEQFF

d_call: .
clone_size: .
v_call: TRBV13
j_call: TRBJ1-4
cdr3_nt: TGTGCCAGCAGTGTAAGGGGACGGATTAATGAAAAACTGTTTTTT
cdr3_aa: CASSVRGRINEKLFF

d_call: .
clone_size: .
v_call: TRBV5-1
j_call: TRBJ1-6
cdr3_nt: TGCGCCAGCAGCTTGTTGTGGCCAAATAATTCACCCCTCCACTTT
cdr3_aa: CASSLLWPNNSPLHF

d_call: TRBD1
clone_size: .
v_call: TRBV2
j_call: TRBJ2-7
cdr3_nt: TGTGCCAGCAGTGGGACAGGGTTCTACGAGCAGTACTTC
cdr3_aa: CASSGTGFYEQYF

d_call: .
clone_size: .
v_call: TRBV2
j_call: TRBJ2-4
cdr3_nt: TGTGCCAGCAGGGCCCGACAGGCTATAGCCAAAAACATTCAGTACTTC
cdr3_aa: CASRARQAIAKNIQYF

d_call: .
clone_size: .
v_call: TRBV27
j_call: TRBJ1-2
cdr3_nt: TGTGCCAGCAGTTCCCGAGGGGAACTCTATGGCTACACCTTC
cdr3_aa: CASSSRGELYGYTF

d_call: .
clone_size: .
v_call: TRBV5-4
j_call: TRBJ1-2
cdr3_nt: TGTGCCAGCAGCTTGGATAGGGGAAACTATGGCTACACCTTC
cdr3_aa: CASSLDRGNYGYTF

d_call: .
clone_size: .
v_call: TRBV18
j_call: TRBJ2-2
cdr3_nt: TGTGCCAGCTCAGAGAGACTAGGGGACACCGGGGAGCTGTTTTTT
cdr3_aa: CASSERLGDTGELFF

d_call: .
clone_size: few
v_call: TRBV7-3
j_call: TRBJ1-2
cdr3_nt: TGTGCCAGCAGCTCAGCACCGGGAGCAACCTCTGGCTACACCTTC
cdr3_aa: CASSSAPGATSGYTF

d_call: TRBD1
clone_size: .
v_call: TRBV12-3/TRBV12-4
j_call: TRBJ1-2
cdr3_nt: TGTGCCAGCAGTTTAGCGAGGGACAGTTGGAACACCTTC
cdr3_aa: CASSLARDSWNTF

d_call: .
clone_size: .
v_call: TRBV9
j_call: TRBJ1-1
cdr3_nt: TGTGCCAGCAGCGTAGAGGCTCGGATGAACACTGAAGCTTTCTTT
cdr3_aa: CASSVEARMNTEAFF

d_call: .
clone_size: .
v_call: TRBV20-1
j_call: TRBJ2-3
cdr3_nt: TGCAGTGCTAGTGGTGGCCTTAGCACAGATACGCAGTATTTT
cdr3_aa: CSASGGLSTDTQYF

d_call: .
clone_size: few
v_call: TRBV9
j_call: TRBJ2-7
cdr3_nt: TGTGCCAGCAGCGTAGATGGGGGGCGGGACGAGCAGTACTTC
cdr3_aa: CASSVDGGRDEQYF

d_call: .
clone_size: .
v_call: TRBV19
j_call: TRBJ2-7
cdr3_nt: TGTGCCAGTAGTATCACCGCACGGGGATCCGAGCAGTACTTC
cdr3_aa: CASSITARGSEQYF

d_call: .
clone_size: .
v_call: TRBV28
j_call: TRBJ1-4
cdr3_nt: TGTGCCATTAAGCCCCAGGGGTGGGGGGAAAAACTGTTTTTT
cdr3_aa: CAIKPQGWGEKLFF

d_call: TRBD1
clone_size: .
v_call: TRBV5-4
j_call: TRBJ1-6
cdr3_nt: TGTGCCAGCAGCTTCGACAGGGATAATTCACCCCTCCACTTT
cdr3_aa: CASSFDRDNSPLHF

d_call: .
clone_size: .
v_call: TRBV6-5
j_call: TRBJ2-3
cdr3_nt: TGTGCCAGCAGATCAGGGGCTAGCGGAGATACGCAGTATTTT
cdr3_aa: CASRSGASGDTQYF

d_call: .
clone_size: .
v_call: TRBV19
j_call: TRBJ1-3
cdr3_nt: TGTGCCAGTAGTATAGCACTCTCTGGAAACACCATATATTTT
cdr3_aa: CASSIALSGNTIYF

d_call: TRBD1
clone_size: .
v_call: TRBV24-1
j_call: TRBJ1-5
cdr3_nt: TGTGCCACCAGTACAGGGGAGTCGCCCCAGCATTTT
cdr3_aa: CATSTGESPQHF

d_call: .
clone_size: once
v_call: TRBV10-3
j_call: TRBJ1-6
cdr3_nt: TGTGCCATCAGTGAGCGGGCACTTTTCTCCTATAATTCACCCCTCCACTTT
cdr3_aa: CAISERALFSYNSPLHF

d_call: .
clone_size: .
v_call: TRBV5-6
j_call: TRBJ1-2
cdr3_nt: TGTGCCAGCAGCTTGAGGGCAATAGACTATGGCTACACCTTC
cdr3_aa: CASSLRAIDYGYTF

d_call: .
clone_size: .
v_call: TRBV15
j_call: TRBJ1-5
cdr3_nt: TGTGCCACCAGTAACGACCTAAAGAGGTATGTGAGCGGGGTGAATCAGCCCCAGCATTTT
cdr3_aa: CATSNDLKRYVSGVNQPQHF

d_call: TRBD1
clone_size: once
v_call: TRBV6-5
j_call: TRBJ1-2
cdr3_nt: TGTGCCAGCAGTTACGCGGGACAGACTGAGTACTATGGCTACACCTTC
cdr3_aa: CASSYAGQTEYYGYTF

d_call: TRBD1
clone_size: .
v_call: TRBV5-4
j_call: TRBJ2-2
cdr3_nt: TGTGCCAGCAGCACGGGACAGGGAGAGGACACCGGGGAGCTGTTTTTT
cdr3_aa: CASSTGQGEDTGELFF

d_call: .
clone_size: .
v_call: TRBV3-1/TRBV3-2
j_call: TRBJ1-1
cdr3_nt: TGTGCCAGCAGCCAGGGGGGCCGAAACACTGAAGCTTTCTTT
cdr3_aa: CASSQGGRNTEAFF

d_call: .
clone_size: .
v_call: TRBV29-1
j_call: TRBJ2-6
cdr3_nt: TGCAGCGTTGAACGGGTAACCGGGGCCAACGTCCTGACTTTC
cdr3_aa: CSVERVTGANVLTF

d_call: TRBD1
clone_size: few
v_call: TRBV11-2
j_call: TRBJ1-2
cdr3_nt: TGTGCCAGCAGCTCTCTAGGGGGCAACTATGGCTACACCTTC
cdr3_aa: CASSSLGGNYGYTF

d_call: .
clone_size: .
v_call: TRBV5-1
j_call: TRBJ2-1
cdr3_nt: TGCGCCAGCCAATCCGACAATGAGCAGTTCTTC
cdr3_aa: CASQSDNEQFF

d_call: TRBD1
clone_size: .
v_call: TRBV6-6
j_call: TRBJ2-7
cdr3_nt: TGTGCCAGCAGTTACCGACAGGGATGGGCCTACGAGCAGTACTTC
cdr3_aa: CASSYRQGWAYEQYF

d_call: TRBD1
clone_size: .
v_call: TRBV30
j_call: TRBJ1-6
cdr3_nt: TGTGCCTGGACCCCTGGGGGACAGGGGGATTCACCCCTCCACTTT
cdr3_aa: CAWTPGGQGDSPLHF